This TCR beta chain stems from a study of cytomegalovirus exposure and HLA in healthy donors. About this clone itself: Its antigen is not identified.

The length of the CDR3 is 14 residues. The germline CDR1 and CDR2 sequences are SGDLS and YYNGEE. V was pared by 0 bases and J by 4 bases, with 10 bases between. Both 60 Vbeta primers and 13 Jbeta primers went into the PCR. Clones were read by immunoSEQ multiplex PCR, and TCRdb kept only the in-frame ones, dropping some. The profile shows approximately 92,000 clones, over 75% of them singletons. General study points: Testing in vitro showed a few CMV-associated chains specific for CMV antigens. Serostatus for CMV was the only available immune exposure information. Reportedly, cytomegalovirus status was diagnosed with high sensitivity and specificity. Presence/absence analyses assumed roughly uniform sequencing depth across donors.

The TCR comes from a middle-aged man in good health and CMV-seropositive. Sequenced material: PBMCs. The chain links TRBV9 to TRBJ1-2; the D gene is possibly TRBD1 (5 bases). CDR3 region: CASSVDLQAYGYTF. The CDR3 coding sequence is TGTGCCAGCAGCGTAGACTTACAGGCCTATGGCTACACCTTC. The full variable domain, completed using reference TRBV9 and TRBJ1-2, is DSGVTQTPKHLITATGQRVTLRCSPRSGDLSVYWYQQSLDQGLQFLIQYYNGEERAKGNILERFSAQQFPDLHSELNLSSLELGDSALYFCASSVDLQAYGYTFGSGTRLTVV.